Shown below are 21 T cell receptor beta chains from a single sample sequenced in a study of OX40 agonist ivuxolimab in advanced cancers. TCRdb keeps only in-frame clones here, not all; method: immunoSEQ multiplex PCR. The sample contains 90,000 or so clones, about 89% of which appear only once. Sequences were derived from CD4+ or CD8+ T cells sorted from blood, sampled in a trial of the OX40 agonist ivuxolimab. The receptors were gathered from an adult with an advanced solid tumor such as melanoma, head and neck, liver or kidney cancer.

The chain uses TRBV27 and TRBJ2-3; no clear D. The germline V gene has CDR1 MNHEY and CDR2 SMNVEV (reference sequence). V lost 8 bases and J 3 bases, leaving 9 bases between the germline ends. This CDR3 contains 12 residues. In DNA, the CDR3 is TGTGCCAGCGCCGCGGAAACAGATACGCAGTATTTT. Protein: CASAAETDTQYF.

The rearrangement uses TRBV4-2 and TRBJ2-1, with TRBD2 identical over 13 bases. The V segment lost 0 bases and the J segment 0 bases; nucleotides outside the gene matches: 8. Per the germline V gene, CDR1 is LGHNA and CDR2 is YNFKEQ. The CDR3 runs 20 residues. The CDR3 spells CASSQDRGLAGLLSYNEQFF. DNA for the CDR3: TGTGCCAGCAGCCAAGACAGGGGACTAGCGGGGCTCCTCTCCTACAATGAGCAGTTCTTC.

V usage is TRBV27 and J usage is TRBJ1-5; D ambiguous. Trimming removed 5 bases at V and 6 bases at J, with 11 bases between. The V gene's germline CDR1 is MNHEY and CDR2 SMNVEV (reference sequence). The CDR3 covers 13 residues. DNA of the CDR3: TGTGCCAGCAGTGTGTCCCCGTTTCAGCCCCAGCATTTT. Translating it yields CASSVSPFQPQHF.

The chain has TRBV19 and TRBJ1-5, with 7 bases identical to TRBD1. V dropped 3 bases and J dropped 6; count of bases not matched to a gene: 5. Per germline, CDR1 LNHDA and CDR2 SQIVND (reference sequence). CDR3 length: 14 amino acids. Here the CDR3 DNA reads TGTGCCAGTAGTATTGAGGCAGGGGGTCAGCCCCAGCATTTT. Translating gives CASSIEAGGQPQHF.

The CDR3 nucleotides are TGTGCCAGCAGCCCTTGGACAGGGCTAAAGGATCAGTACTTC. This sequence encodes CASSPWTGLKDQYF. The chain links TRBV7-9 to TRBJ2-4; 8 nucleotides line up with TRBD1. The V gene end was trimmed by 5 bases and the J gene end by 12 bases; junction bases not matched to a gene: 12. The CDR3 totals 14 residues. Germline V gives CDR1 SEHNR, CDR2 FQNEAQ (reference sequence).

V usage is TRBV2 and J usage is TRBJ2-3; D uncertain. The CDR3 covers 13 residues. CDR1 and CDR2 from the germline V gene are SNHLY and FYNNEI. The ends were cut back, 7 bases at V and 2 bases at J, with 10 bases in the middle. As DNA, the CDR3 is TGTGCCAGCACTGACTCCAACACAGATACGCAGTATTTT. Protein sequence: CASTDSNTDTQYF.

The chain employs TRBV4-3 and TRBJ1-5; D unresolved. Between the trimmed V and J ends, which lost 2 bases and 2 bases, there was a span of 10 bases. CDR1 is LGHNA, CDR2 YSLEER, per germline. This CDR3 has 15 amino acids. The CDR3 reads CASSQMTGRNQPQHF. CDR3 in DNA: TGCGCCAGCAGCCAAATGACTGGGCGCAATCAGCCCCAGCATTTT.

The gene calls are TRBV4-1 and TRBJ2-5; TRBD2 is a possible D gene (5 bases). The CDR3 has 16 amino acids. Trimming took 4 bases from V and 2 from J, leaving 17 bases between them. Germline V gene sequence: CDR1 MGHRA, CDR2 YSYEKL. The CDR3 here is CASSRAGERRQETQYF. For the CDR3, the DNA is TGCGCCAGCAGCCGGGCGGGCGAACGGAGGCAAGAGACCCAGTACTTC.

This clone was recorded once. The CDR3 reads CASSVGGGAFSNSPLHF. In DNA form, the CDR3 reads TGTGCCAGCAGCGTAGGAGGGGGCGCGTTTAGTAATTCACCCCTCCACTTT. V usage is TRBV9 and J usage is TRBJ1-6, with 7 bases that match TRBD1. After removal of 0 bases from V and 6 bases from J, the junction contained 9 bases not matched to a gene. This CDR3 has 17 amino acids. Germline CDR1 and CDR2: SGDLS and YYNGEE.

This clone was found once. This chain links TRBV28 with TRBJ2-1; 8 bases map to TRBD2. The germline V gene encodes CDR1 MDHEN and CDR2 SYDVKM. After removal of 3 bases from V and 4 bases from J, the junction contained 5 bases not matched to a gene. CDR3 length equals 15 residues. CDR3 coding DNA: TGTGCCAGCAGTTTCTACGGGGGGGGATACAATGAGCAGTTCTTC. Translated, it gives CASSFYGGGYNEQFF.

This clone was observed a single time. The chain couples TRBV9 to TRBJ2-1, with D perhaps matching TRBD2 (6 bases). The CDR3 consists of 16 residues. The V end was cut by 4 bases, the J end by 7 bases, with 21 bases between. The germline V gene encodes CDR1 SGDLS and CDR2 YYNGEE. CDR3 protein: CASSPPGTRLSNEQFF. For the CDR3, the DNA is TGTGCCAGCAGCCCACCCGGGACTCGACTCTCTAATGAGCAGTTCTTC. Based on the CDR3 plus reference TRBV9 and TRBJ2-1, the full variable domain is DSGVTQTPKHLITATGQRVTLRCSPRSGDLSVYWYQQSLDQGLQFLIQYYNGEERAKGNILERFSAQQFPDLHSELNLSSLELGDSALYFCASSPPGTRLSNEQFFGPGTRLTVL.

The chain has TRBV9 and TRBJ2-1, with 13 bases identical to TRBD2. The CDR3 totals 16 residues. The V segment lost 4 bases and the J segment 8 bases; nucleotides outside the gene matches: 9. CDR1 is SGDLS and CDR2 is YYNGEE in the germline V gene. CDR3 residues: CASSPGTSGITDEQFF. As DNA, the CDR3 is TGTGCCAGCAGCCCTGGGACTAGCGGGATAACGGATGAGCAGTTCTTC.

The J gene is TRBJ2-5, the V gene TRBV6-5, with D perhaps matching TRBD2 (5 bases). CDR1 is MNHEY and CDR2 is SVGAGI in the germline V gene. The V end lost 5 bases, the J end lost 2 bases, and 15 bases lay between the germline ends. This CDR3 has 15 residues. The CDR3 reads CASSPDWNSQETQYF. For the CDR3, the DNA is TGTGCCAGCAGTCCGGACTGGAATTCACAAGAGACCCAGTACTTC.

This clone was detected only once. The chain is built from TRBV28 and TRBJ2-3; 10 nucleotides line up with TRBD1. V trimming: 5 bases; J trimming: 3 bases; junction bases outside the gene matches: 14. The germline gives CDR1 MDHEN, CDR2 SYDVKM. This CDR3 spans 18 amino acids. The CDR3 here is CASSTTIGQGVETDTQYF. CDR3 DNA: TGTGCCAGCAGTACTACTATCGGACAGGGGGTAGAGACAGATACGCAGTATTTT.

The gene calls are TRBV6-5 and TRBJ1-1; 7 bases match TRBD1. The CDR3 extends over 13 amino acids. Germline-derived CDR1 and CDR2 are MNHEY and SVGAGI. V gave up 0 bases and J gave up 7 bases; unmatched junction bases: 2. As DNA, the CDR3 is TGTGCCAGCAGTTACTCGACAGGGTATGAAGCTTTCTTT. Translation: CASSYSTGYEAFF.

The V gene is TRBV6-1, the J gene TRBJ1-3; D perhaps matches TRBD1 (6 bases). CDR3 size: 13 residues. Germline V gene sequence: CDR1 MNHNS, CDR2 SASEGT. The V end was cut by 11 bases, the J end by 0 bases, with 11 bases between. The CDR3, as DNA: TGTGCCGCCAGGGGTGACTCTGGAAACACCATATATTTT. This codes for CAARGDSGNTIYF.

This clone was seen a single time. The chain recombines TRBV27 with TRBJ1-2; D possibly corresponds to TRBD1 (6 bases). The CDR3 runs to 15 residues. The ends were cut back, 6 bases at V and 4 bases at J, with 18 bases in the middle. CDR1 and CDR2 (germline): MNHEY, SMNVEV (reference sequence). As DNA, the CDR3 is TGTGCCAGCAGCAGCACCGAGCCAGGGGTCTATGGCTACACCTTC. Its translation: CASSSTEPGVYGYTF.

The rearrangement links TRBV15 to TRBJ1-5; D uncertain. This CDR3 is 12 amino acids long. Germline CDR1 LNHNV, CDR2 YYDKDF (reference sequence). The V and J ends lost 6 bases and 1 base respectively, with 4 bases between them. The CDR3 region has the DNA TGTGCCACCAGTAGGAGCAATCAGCCCCAGCATTTT. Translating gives CATSRSNQPQHF.

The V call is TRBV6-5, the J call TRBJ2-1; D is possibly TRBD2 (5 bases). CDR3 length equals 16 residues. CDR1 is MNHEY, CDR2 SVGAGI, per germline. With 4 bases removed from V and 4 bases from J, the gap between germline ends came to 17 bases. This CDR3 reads CASSSKLVTPYNEQFF. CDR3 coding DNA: TGTGCCAGCAGTTCCAAACTAGTCACCCCTTACAATGAGCAGTTCTTC.

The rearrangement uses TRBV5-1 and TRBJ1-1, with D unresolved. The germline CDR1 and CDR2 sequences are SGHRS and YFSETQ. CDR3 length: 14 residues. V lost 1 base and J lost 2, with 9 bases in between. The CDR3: CASSLREYNTEAFF. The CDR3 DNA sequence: TGCGCCAGCAGCTTGCGGGAGTACAACACTGAAGCTTTCTTT. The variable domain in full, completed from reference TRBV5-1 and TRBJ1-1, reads KAGVTQTPRYLIKTRGQQVTLSCSPISGHRSVSWYQQTPGQGLQFLFEYFSETQRNKGNFPGRFSGRQFSNSRSEMNVSTLELGDSALYLCASSLREYNTEAFFGQGTRLTVV.

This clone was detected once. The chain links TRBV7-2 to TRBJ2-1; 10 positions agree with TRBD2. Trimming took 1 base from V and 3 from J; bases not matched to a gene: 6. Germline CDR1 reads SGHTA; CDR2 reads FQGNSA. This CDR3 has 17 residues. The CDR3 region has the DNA TGTGCCAGCAGCTTAGGCCTAGCGGGAGTTGTCTACAATGAGCAGTTCTTC. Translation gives CASSLGLAGVVYNEQFF.